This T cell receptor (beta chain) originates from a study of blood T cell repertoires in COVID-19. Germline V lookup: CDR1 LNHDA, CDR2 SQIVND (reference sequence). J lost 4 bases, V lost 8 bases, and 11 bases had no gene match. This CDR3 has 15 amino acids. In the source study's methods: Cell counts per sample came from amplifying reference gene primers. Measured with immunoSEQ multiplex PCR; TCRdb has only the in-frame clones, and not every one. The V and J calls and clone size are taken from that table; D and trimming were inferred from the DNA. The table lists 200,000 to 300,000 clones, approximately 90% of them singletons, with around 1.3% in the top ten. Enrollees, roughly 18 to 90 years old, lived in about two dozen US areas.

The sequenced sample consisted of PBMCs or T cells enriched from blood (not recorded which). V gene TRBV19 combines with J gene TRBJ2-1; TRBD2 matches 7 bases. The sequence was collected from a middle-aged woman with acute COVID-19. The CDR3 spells CASAPYKAGYNEQFF. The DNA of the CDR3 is TGTGCCAGTGCCCCTTATAAAGCGGGATACAATGAGCAGTTCTTC.